This TCR beta chain was captured by sequencing in a study of blood T cell repertoires in COVID-19. As for the study in general: COVID-19 samples collected from the United States, Italy and Spain covered acute and convalescent phases. From T cells, B-cell-depleted T cells, or PBMCs came the material, which was cDNA or gDNA.

Data came from immunoSEQ multiplex PCR; TCRdb stores just in-frame clones and leaves some out. The table has over 75,000 clones, under 95% seen once; the top ten hold 2.3%. Germline CDR1 and CDR2: SGHNT and YYREEE (reference sequence). The length of the CDR3 is 16 residues. V was clipped by 4 bases and J by 5 bases; unmatched bases: 13. The sequence derives from a human donor with active COVID-19. The donor label of this sample is uncertain. The rearrangement uses TRBV5-4 and TRBJ1-2; 8 nucleotides align to TRBD1. Sequencing was done on a sample of peripheral blood. The DNA of the CDR3 is TGTGCCAGCAGCCAAGGAGCCGGGACAGGAATTTATGGCTACACCTTC. Translating it yields CASSQGAGTGIYGYTF. The whole variable domain, filled in from reference TRBV5-4 and TRBJ1-2, reads ETGVTQSPTHLIKTRGQQVTLRCSSQSGHNTVSWYQQALGQGPQFIFQYYREEENGRGNFPPRFSGLQFPNYSSELNVNALELDDSALYLCASSQGAGTGIYGYTFGSGTRLTVV.